Detailed here is one T cell receptor beta chain. The antigen remains undetermined. This entry belongs to a study of radiotherapy plus CTLA-4 blockade in lung cancer. Study summary: Patients showed objective responses in about 18% of cases and disease control in approximately 28%. The study's findings and limits: According to reports, early shifts in blood T cell clones, alongside interferon-beta, forecast response most accurately. Among blood TCR repertoires after radiotherapy plus ipilimumab, tumor-derived clones expanded.

Focal radiation was given together with CTLA-4 blockade (ipilimumab) to patients with chemo-refractory metastatic non-small-cell lung cancer. CDR1 and CDR2 (germline): SGDLS, YYNGEE. The V end was cut by 5 bases, the J end by 1 base, with 12 bases between. The CDR3 is 14 amino acids. Only in-frame clones appear in the TCRdb table, and some are missing; sequencing was by immunoSEQ multiplex PCR. The data contain some 77,000 clones, 86% of them singletons. The TCR sequence derives from a human donor with non-small cell lung cancer who had a partial response to radiotherapy plus ipilimumab. The chain recombines TRBV9 with TRBJ1-1; D is ambiguous. The sample in question was peripheral blood, obtained from a patient treated with radiotherapy plus ipilimumab. CDR3 sequence: CASSFTAGNTEAFF. CDR3 nucleotides: TGTGCCAGCAGTTTTACAGCCGGGAACACTGAAGCTTTCTTT. The whole variable domain, remainder taken from reference TRBV9 and TRBJ1-1, is DSGVTQTPKHLITATGQRVTLRCSPRSGDLSVYWYQQSLDQGLQFLIQYYNGEERAKGNILERFSAQQFPDLHSELNLSSLELGDSALYFCASSFTAGNTEAFFGQGTRLTVV.